There are a few counts of the clone carrying this T cell receptor (beta chain). Its cognate antigen is unknown. These data come from a study of identical twins. Study outcomes and limitations: For out-of-frame alpha sequences shared by twins, low generation probability was in excess.

The CDR3 length is 15 residues. Trimming took 6 bases from V and 2 from J, leaving 14 bases between them. Per germline, CDR1 DFQATT and CDR2 SNEGSKA (reference sequence). Template switching, a step in the protocol, added a universal primer site, and cDNA carried unique molecular identifiers. TCRdb ran MiXCR on the 5' RACE reads and lists one entry per CDR3 protein. The sample lists about 1.7 million distinct CDR3 sequences; more than 30% were seen once. The sequence was collected from a newborn girl in good health. The sample comprised cord blood. The chain carries TRBV20-1 and TRBJ1-6; TRBD1 might be the D (5 bases). CDR3 coding DNA: TGCAGTGCCTCGGGGGAAGTGCCCTATAATTCACCCCTCCACTTT. Encoded protein: CSASGEVPYNSPLHF.